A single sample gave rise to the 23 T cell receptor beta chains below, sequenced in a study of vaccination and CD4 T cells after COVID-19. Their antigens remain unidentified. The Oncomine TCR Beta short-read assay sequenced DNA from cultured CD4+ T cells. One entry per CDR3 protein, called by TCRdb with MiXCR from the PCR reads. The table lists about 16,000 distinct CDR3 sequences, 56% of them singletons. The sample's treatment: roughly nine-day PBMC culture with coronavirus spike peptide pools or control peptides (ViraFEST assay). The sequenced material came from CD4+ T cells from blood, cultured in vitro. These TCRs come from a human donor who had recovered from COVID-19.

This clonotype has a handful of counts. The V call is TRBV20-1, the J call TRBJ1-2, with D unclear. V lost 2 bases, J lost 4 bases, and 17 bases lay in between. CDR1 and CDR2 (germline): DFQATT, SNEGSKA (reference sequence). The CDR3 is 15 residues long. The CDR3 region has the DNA TGCAGTGCTAGATACGAGGGCCCCCCAGGCTATGGCTACACCTTC. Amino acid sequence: CSARYEGPPGYGYTF.

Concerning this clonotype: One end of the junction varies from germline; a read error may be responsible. The CDR3 loop reads CASSPSGASGEQYF. In DNA, the CDR3 is TGTGCTAGCAGCCCCAGCGGGGCATCGGGAGAGCAGTACTTC. This rearrangement joins TRBV7-7 to TRBJ2-7; TRBD2 aligns across 7 bases. CDR1 SSHAT and CDR2 FNYEAQ come from the germline V gene (reference sequence). This CDR3 is 14 amino acids long. The whole variable domain, filled in from reference TRBV7-7 and TRBJ2-7, reads GAGVSQSPRYKVTKRGQDVTLRCDPISSHATLYWYQQALGQGPEFLTYFNYEAQPDKSGLPSDRFSAERPEGSISTLTIQRTEQRDSAMYRCASSPSGASGEQYFGPGTRLTVT.

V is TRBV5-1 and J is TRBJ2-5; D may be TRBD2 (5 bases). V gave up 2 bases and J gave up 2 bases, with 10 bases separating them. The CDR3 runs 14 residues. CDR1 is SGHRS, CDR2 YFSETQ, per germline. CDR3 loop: CASSFFSVQETQYF. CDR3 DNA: TGCGCCAGCAGCTTTTTTAGCGTACAAGAGACCCAGTACTTC.

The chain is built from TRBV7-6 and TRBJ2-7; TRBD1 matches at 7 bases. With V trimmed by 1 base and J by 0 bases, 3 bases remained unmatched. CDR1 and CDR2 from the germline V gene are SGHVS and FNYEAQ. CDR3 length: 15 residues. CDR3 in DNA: TGTGCCAGCAGCTTAGACAGGGGTCACTCCTACGAGCAGTACTTC. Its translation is CASSLDRGHSYEQYF.

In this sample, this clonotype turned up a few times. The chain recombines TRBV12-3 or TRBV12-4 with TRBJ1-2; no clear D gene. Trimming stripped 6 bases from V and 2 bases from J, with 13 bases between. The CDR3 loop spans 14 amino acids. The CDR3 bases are TGTGCCAGCAGCTTTTCGTTGGGAAACTATGGCTACACCTTC. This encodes CASSFSLGNYGYTF.

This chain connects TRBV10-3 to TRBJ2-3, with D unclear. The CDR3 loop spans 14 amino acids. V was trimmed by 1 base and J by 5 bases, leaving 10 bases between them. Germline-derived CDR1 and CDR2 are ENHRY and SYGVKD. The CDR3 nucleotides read TGTGCCATCAGTGAGTGGCCCGACGGAGATACGCAGTATTTT. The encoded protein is CAISEWPDGDTQYF.

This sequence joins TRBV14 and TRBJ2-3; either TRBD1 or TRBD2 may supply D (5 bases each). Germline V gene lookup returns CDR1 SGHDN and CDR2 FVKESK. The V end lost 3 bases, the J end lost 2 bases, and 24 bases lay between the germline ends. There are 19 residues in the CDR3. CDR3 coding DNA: TGTGCCAGCAGCCACTTCTCGGGGCGAGACCTATACAACACAGATACGCAGTATTTT. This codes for CASSHFSGRDLYNTDTQYF. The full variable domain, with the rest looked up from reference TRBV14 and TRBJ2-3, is EAGVTQFPSHSVIEKGQTVTLRCDPISGHDNLYWYRRVMGKEIKFLLHFVKESKQDESGMPNNRFLAERTGGTYSTLKVQPAELEDSGVYFCASSHFSGRDLYNTDTQYFGPGTRLTVL.

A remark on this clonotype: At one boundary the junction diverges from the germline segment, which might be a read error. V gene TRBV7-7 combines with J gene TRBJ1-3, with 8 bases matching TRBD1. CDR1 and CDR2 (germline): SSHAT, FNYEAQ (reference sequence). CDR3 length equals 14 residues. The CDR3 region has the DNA TGTGCTAGCAGCCCAGACAGGGGCTCGGACACCATATATTTT. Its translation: CASSPDRGSDTIYF.

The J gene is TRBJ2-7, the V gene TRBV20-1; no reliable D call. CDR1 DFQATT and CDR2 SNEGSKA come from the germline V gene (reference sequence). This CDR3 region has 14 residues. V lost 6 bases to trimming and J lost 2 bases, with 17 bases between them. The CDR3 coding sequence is TGCAGTGCCAGTGGGCAAGCAGCCACCTACGAGCAGTACTTC. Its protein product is CSASGQAATYEQYF.

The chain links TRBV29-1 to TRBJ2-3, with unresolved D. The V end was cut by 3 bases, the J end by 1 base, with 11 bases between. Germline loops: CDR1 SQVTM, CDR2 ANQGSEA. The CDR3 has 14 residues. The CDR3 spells CSVDGKGGTDTQYF. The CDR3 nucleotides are TGCAGCGTTGACGGAAAGGGCGGCACAGATACGCAGTATTTT.

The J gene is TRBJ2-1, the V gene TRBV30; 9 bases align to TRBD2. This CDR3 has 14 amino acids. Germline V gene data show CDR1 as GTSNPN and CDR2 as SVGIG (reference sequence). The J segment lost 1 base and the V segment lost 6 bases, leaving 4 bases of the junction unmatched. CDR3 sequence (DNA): TGTGCCTGTAATAGCGGGGGTTCCTACAATGAGCAGTTCTTC. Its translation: CACNSGGSYNEQFF.

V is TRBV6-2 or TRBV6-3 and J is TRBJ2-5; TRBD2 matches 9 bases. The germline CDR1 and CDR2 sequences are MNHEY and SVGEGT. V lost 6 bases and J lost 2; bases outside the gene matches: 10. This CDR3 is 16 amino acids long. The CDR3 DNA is TGTGCCAGCAGCCCCGGGACTAGCTTAACGCAAGAGACCCAGTACTTC. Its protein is CASSPGTSLTQETQYF.

In nucleotides, the CDR3 is TGTGCCGTCGGGACAGATAGCAATCAGCCCCAGCATTTT. The encoded protein is CAVGTDSNQPQHF. The chain joins TRBV10-3 to TRBJ1-5; 7 nucleotides line up with TRBD1. The ends lost 11 bases at V and 0 bases at J; junction bases unmatched: 4. The CDR3 length is 13 residues. CDR1 is ENHRY, CDR2 SYGVKD, per germline.

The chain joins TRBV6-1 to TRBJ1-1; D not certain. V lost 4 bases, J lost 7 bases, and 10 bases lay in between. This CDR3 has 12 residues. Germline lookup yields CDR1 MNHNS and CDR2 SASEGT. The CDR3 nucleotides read TGTGCCAGCAGTGTGGATTGGCTTGAAGCTTTCTTT. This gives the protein CASSVDWLEAFF.

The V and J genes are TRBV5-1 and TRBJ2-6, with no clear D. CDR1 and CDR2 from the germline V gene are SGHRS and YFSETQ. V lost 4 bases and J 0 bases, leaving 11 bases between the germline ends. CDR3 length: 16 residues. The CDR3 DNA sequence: TGCGCCAGCAGCCCCAAAACGATCTCTGGGGCCAACGTCCTGACTTTC. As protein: CASSPKTISGANVLTF.

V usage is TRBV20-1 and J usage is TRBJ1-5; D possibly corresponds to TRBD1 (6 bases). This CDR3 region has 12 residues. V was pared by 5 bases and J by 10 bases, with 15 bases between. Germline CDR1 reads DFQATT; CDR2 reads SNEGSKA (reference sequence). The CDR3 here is CSAAAPRGPQHF. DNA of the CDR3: TGCAGTGCTGCCGCCCCCAGGGGTCCCCAGCATTTT.

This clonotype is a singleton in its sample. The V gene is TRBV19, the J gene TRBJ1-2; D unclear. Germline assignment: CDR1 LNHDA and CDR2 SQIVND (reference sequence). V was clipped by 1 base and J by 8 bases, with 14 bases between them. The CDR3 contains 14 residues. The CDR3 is CASSIGALAGGYTF. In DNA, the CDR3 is TGTGCCAGTAGTATAGGTGCTTTAGCGGGGGGCTACACCTTC.

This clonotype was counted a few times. The CDR3, as DNA: TGTGCCAGCAGCAAAGGACAGGGGAGGACCGGGGAGCTGTTTTTT. It translates to CASSKGQGRTGELFF. This rearrangement joins TRBV21-1 to TRBJ2-2; the tabulated D call, TRBD1, remains unverified against the DNA. TRBV21-1 is assigned pseudogene status. CDR3 length: 15 residues.

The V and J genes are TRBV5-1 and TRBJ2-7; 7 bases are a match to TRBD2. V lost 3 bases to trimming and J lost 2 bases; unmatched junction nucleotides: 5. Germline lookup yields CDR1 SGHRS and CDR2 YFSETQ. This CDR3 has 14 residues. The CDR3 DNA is TGCGCCAGCAGCTCGGGACTACCTACCTACGAGCAGTACTTC. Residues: CASSSGLPTYEQYF.

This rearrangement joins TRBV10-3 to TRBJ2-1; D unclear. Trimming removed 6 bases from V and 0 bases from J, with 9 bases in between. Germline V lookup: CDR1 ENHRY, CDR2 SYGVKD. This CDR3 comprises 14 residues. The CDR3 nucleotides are TGTGCCATCAGCGAATTTAACTCCTACAATGAGCAGTTCTTC. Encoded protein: CAISEFNSYNEQFF.

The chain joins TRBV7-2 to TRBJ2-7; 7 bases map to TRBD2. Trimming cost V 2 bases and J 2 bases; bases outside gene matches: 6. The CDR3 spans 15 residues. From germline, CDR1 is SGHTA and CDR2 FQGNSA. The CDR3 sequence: CASSLYGRSAYEQYF. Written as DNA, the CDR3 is TGTGCCAGCAGCTTATACGGGAGGAGTGCCTACGAGCAGTACTTC.

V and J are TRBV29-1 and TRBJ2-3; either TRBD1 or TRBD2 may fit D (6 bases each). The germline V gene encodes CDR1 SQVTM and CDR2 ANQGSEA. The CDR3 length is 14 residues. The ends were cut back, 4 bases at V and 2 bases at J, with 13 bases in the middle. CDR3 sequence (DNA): TGCAGCGTTGCAGGAGGGGGGCACACAGATACGCAGTATTTT. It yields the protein CSVAGGGHTDTQYF.

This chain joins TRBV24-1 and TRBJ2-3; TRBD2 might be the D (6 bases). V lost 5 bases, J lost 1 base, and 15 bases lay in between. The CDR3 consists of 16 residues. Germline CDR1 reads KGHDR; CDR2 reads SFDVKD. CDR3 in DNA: TGTGCCACCAGTGTGAAGGGCGGGACGGGCACAGATACGCAGTATTTT. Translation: CATSVKGGTGTDTQYF.